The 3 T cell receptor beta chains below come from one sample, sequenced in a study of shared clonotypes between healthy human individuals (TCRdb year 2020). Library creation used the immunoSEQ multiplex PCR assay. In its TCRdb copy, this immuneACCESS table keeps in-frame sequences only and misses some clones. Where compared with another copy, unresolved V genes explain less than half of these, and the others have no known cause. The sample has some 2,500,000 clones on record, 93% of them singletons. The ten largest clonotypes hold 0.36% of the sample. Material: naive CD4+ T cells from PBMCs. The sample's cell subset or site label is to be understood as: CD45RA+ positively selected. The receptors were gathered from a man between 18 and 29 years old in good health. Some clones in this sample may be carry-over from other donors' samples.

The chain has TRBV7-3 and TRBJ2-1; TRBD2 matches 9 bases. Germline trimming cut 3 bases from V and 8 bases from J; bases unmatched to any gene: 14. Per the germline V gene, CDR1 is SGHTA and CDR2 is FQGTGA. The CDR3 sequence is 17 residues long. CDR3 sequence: CASSLGSLREGAYEQFF. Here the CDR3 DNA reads TGTGCCAGCAGCTTGGGCTCCCTGCGGGAGGGGGCTTATGAGCAGTTCTTC.

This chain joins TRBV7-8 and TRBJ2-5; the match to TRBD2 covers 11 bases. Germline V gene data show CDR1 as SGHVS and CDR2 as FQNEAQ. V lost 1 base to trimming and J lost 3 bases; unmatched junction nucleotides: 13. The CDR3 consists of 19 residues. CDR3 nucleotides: TGTGCCAGCAGCTTAGACGAATTGAGGGCTAGCGGGAGGAAAGAGACCCAGTACTTC. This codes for CASSLDELRASGRKETQYF. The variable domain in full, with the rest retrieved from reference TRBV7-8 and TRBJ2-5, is GAGVSQSPRYKVAKRGQDVALRCDPISGHVSLFWYQQALGQGPEFLTYFQNEAQLDKSGLPSDRFFAERPEGSVSTLKIQRTQQEDSAVYLCASSLDELRASGRKETQYFGPGTRLLVL.

The CDR3 here is CASSYSLGTGVYGYTF. CDR3 DNA sequence: TGTGCCAGCAGTTACTCGCTAGGGACAGGAGTCTATGGCTACACCTTC. J is TRBJ1-2 and V is TRBV6-6, with TRBD1 matching over 8 bases. Per germline, CDR1 MNHNY and CDR2 SVGAGI (reference sequence). The CDR3 is made up of 16 amino acids. Trimming at V came to 0 bases and at J to 4 bases, leaving 7 bases not matched to a gene.